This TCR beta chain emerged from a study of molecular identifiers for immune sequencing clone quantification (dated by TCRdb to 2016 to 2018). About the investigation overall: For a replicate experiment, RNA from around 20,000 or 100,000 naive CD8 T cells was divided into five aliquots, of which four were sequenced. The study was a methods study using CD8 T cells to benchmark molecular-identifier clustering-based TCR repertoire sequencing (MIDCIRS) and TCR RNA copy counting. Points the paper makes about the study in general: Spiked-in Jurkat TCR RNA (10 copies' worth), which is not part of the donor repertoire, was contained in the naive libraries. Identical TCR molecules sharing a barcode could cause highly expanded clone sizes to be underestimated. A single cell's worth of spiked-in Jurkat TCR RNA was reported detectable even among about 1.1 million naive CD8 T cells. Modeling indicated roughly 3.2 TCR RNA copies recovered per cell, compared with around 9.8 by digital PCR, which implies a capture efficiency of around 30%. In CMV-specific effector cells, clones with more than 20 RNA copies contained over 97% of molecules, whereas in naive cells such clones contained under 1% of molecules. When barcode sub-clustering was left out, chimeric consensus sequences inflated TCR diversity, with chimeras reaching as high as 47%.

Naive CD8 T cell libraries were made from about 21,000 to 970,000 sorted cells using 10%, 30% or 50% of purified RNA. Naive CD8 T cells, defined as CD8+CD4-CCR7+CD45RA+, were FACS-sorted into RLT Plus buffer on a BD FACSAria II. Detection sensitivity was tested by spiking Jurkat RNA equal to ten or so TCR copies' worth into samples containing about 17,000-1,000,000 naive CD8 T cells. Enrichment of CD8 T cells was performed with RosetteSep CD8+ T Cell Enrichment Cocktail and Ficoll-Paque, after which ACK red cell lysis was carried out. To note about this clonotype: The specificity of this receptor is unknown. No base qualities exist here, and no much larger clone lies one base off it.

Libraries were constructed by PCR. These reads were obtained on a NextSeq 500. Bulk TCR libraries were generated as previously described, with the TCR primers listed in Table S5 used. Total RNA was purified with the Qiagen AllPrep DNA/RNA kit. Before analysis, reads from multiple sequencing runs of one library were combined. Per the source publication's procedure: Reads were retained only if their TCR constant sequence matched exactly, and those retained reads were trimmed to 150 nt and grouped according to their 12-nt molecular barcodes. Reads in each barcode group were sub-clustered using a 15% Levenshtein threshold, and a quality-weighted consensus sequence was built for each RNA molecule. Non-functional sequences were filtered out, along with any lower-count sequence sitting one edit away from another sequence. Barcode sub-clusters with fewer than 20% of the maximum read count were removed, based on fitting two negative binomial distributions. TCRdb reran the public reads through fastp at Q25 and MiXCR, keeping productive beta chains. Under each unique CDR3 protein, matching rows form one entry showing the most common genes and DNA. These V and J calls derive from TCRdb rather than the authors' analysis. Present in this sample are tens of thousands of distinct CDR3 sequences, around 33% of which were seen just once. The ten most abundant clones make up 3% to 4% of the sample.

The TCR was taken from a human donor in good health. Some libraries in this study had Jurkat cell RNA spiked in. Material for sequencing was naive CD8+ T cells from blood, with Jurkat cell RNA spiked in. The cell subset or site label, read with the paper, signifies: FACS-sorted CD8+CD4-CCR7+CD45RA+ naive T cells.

The CDR3 region: CASSLEGRATDTQYF. The DNA sequence is as follows: TGTGCCAGCAGCTTAGAAGGCAGGGCCACAGATACGCAGTATTTT. The chain is made from TRBV7-9 and TRBJ2-3, with TRBD1 tentatively as D gene (5 bases match). V is cut by 1 base and J by 2 bases, and the space between the germline ends is 10 bases. CDR1 and CDR2 were assigned from the germline V gene (reference sequence) as SEHNR and FQNEAQ. The CDR3 measures 15 amino acids from cysteine to phenylalanine. Only the CDR3 region is kept as DNA, spanning 45 bases read in frame from base 1.